The entry below gives a single TCR beta chain sequence along with its context. Per the authors' pipeline: Amplification of reference gene primers provided the estimated nucleated cell counts. The method was immunoSEQ multiplex PCR; TCRdb's version includes in-frame clones alone and lacks a portion of them. V and J calls and clone size follow that table, whereas D and trimming were derived from the DNA. The sample contains 150,000 or so clones, about 85% of which appear only once. This specimen comes from a study of blood T cell repertoires in COVID-19. The wider study: Sites across the United States, Italy and Spain contributed samples from acute and convalescent COVID-19. The analysed material was cDNA or gDNA that came from T cells, B-cell-depleted T cells, or PBMCs.

Trimming shortened V by 0 bases and J by 3 bases, and 9 bases separated the two germline ends. This CDR3 is 15 amino acids long. CDR1 and CDR2 (germline): MGHRA, YSYEKL. Sequenced material: peripheral blood. The gene calls are TRBV4-1 and TRBJ1-3; D not resolved. This receptor was obtained from a human donor in a cohort sampled during active COVID-19. CDR3 coding DNA: TGCGCCAGCAGCCAAGACTGGCCCCGTGGAAACACCATATATTTT. Translated: CASSQDWPRGNTIYF.